This T cell receptor (beta chain) was sequenced during a study of response to subunit inactivated influenza vaccine. TCRdb re-called the RT-PCR reads through MiXCR, storing one row per CDR3 protein. Of 600,000 to 850,000 distinct CDR3 sequences listed, 14% were seen once; the top ten hold 7.6%. In germline, CDR1 is DFQATT, CDR2 SNEGSKA (reference sequence). This CDR3 is 14 amino acids long. Trimming cost V 4 bases and J 1 base; bases outside gene matches: 3. The sample in question was PBMCs from blood, obtained 14 days before vaccination. This TCR was recovered from a middle-aged man who received an inactivated influenza vaccine. This rearrangement joins TRBV20-1 to TRBJ2-3; 9 bases line up with TRBD2. CDR3 in DNA: TGCAGTGCTATGACTAGCGGAGGCACAGATACGCAGTATTTT. Its protein is CSAMTSGGTDTQYF.